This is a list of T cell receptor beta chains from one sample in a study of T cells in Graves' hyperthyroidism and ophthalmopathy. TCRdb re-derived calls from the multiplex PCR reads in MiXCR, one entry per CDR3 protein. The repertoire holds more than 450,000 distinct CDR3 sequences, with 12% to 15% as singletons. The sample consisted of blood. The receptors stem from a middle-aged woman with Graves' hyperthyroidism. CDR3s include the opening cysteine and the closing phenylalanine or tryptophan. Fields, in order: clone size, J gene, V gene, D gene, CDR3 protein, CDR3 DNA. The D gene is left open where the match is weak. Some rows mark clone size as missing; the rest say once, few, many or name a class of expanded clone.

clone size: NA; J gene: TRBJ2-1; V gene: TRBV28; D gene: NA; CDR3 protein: CASSPHEQFF; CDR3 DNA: TGTGCCAGCAGTCCGCATGAGCAGTTCTTC
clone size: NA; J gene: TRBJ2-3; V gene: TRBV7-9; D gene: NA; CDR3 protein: CASESRDTQYF; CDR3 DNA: TGTGCCAGCGAAAGCAGAGATACGCAGTATTTT
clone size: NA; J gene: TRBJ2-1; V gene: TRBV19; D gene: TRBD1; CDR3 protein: CASRDRVRNEQFF; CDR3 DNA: TGTGCCAGTAGGGACAGGGTACGCAATGAGCAGTTCTTC
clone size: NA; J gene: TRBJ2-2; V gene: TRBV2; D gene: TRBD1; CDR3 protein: CASSRQGGGELFF; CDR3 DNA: TGTGCCAGCAGTAGACAGGGTGGCGGGGAGCTGTTTTTT
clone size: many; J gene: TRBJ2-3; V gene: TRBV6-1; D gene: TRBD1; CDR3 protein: CASSPRTGADTQYF; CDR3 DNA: TGTGCCAGCAGTCCCAGGACAGGGGCAGATACGCAGTATTTT
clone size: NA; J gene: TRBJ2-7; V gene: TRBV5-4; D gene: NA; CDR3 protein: CASSFRDSYFEQYF; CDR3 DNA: TGTGCCAGCAGCTTCCGAGACAGCTACTTCGAGCAGTACTTC
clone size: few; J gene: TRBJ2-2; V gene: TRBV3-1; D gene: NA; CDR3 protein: CASSQPQMNTGELFF; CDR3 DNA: TGTGCCAGCAGCCAACCCCAGATGAACACCGGGGAGCTGTTTTTT
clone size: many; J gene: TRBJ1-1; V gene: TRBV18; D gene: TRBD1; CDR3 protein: CASSPQGTGAVTGEAFF; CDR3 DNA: TGTGCCAGCTCACCACAAGGGACAGGGGCTGTTACGGGTGAAGCTTTCTTT
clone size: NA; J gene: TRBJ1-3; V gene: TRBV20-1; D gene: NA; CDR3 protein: CSAREPTGLRGNTIYF; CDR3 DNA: TGCAGTGCTAGAGAGCCCACCGGGCTGAGGGGAAACACCATATATTTT
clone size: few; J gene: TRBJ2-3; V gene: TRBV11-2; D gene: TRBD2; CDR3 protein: CASSLAAGLGMDTQYF; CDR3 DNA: TGTGCCAGCAGCTTAGCCGCCGGACTAGGAATGGATACGCAGTATTTT
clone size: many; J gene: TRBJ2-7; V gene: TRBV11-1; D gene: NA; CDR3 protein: CASSPFSGQEQYF; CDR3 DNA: TGTGCCAGCAGCCCATTCAGCGGGCAAGAGCAGTACTTC
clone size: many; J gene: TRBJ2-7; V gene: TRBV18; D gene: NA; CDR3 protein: CASSQGTYYEQYF; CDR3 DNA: TGTGCCAGCTCACAAGGGACTTACTACGAGCAGTACTTC
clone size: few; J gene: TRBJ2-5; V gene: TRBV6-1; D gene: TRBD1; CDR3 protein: CASSEWDRGETQYF; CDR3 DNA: TGTGCCAGCAGTGAATGGGACAGAGGCGAGACCCAGTACTTC
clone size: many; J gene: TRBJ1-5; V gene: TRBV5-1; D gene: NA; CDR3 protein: CASSSSTPGTAVPISNQPQHF; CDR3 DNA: TGCGCCAGCAGCTCATCTACCCCCGGTACAGCTGTTCCTATTAGCAATCAGCCCCAGCATTTT
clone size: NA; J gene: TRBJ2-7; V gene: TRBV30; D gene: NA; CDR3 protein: CAWGTGTGFNEQYF; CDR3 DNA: TGTGCCTGGGGAACAGGGACGGGGTTCAACGAGCAGTACTTC
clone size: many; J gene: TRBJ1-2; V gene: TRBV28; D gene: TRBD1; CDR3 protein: CASSLQGQGLGYTF; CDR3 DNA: TGTGCCAGCAGTTTACAGGGACAGGGCTTGGGCTACACCTTC
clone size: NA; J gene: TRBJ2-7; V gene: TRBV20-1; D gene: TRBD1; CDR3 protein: CSAKLPGQGWYEQYF; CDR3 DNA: TGCAGTGCTAAACTACCGGGACAGGGGTGGTACGAGCAGTACTTC
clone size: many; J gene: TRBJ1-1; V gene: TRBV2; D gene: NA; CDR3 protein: CASSAMAVNTEAFF; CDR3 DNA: TGTGCCAGCAGTGCGATGGCAGTGAACACTGAAGCTTTCTTT
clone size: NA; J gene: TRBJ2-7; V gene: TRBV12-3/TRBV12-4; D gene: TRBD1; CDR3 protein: CASSHRDRGHEQYF; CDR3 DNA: TGTGCCAGCAGTCACCGGGACAGGGGGCACGAGCAGTACTTC
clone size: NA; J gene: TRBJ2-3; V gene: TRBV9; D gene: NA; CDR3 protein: CASSVGTSKSTDTQYF; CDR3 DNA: TGTGCCAGCAGCGTAGGTACTAGTAAGAGCACAGATACGCAGTATTTT
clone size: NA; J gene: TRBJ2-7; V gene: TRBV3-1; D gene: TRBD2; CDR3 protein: CASSQESREYEQHF; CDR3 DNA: TGTGCCAGCAGCCAAGAATCGCGGGAGTACGAGCAGCACTTC
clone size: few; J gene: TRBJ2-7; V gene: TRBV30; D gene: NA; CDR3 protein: CAWARGGPYEQYF; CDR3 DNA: TGTGCCTGGGCCAGGGGGGGTCCCTACGAGCAGTACTTC
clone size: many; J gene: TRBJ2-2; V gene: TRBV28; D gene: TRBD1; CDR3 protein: CASTGGYGELFF; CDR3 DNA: TGTGCCAGTACAGGGGGCTACGGGGAGCTGTTTTTT
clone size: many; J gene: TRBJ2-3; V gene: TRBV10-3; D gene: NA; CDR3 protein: CAISETQDMAQYF; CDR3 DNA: TGTGCCATCAGTGAGACTCAGGATATGGCGCAGTATTTT
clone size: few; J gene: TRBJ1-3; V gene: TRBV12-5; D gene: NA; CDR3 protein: CASGLDNASGNTIYF; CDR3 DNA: TGTGCTAGTGGTTTGGACAACGCCTCTGGAAACACCATATATTTT
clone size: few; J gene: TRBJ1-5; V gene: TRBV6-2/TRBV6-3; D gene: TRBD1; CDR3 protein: CASSSYRGRHQPQHF; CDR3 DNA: TGTGCCAGCAGCTCTTACAGGGGGAGGCATCAGCCCCAGCATTTT
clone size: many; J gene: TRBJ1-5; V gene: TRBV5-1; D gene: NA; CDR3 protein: CASSLAPGNQPQHF; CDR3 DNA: TGCGCCAGCAGCTTGGCCCCAGGGAATCAGCCCCAGCATTTT
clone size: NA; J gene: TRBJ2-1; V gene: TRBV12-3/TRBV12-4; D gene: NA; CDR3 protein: CASSLIRGMSEQFF; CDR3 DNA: TGTGCCAGCAGTTTGATCCGGGGAATGAGTGAGCAGTTCTTC
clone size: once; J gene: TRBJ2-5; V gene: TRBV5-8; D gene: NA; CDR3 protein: CASSSLNREETQYF; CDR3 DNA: TGTGCCAGCAGCTCCTTGAACAGGGAAGAGACCCAGTACTTC
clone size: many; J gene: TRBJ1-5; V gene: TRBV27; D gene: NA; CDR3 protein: CASSLGALTGQPQHF; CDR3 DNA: TGTGCCAGCAGCCTGGGGGCGTTGACGGGGCAGCCCCAGCATTTT
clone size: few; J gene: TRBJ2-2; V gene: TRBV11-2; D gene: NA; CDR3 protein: CASNSFMTGGNTGELFF; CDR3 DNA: TGTGCCAGCAACTCCTTTATGACAGGAGGGAACACCGGGGAGCTGTTTTTT
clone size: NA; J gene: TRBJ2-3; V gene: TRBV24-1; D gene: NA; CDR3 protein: CATSGPSSDTQYF; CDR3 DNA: TGTGCCACCAGTGGTCCTAGTTCAGATACGCAGTATTTT
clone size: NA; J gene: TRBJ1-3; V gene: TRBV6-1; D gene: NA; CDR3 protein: CASMLGGSGNTIYF; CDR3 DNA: TGTGCCAGCATGCTCGGCGGCTCTGGAAACACCATATATTTT
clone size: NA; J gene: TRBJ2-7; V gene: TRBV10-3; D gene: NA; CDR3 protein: CAISESKGLDTYEQYF; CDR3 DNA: TGTGCCATCAGTGAGTCGAAAGGTCTAGACACCTACGAGCAGTACTTC
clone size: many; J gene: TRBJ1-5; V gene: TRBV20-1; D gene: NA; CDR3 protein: CSASGQFNSNQPQHF; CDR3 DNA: TGCAGTGCTAGCGGACAGTTCAATAGCAATCAGCCCCAGCATTTT
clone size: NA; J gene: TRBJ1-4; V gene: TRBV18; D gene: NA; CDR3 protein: CASSRGTSEKLFF; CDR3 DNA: TGTGCCAGCTCCCGGGGGACATCTGAAAAACTGTTTTTT
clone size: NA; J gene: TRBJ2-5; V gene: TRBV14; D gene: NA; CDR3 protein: CASSQGGSFQETQYF; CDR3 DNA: TGTGCCAGCAGCCAGGGGGGCAGTTTCCAAGAGACCCAGTACTTC
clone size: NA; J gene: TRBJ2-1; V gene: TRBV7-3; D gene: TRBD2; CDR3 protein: CASSLGSMRGSSYNEQFF; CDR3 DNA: TGTGCCAGCAGCTTGGGATCTATGCGGGGGAGCTCCTACAATGAGCAGTTCTTC
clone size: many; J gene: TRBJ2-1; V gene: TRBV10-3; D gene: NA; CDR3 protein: CAISELALGDYEQFF; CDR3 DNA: TGTGCCATCAGTGAGCTAGCGCTAGGAGATTATGAGCAGTTCTTC
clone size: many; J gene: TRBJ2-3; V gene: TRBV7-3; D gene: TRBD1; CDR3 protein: CASSPLPGQGTDTQYF; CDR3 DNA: TGTGCCAGCAGCCCACTTCCGGGACAGGGCACAGATACGCAGTATTTT
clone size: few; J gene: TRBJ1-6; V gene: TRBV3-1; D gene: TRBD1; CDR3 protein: CASSQASGGQGNSPLHF; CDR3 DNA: TGTGCCAGCAGCCAAGCGTCCGGGGGACAGGGAAATTCACCCCTCCACTTT
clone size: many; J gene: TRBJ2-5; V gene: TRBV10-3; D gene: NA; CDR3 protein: CAISELETQYF; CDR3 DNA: TGTGCCATCAGTGAACTAGAGACCCAGTACTTC
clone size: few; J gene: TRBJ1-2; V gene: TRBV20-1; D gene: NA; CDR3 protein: CSVPVQGGYTF; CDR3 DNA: TGCAGTGTCCCAGTTCAGGGTGGCTACACCTTC
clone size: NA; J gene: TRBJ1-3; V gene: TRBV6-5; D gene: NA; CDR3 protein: CASSYPGLISSGNTIYF; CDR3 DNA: TGTGCCAGCAGTTACCCGGGACTAATCAGCTCTGGAAACACCATATATTTT